These 8 T cell receptor beta chains share one sample of origin, sequenced in a study of cytomegalovirus exposure and HLA in healthy donors. 13 Jbeta primers and 60 Vbeta primers were used for the PCR. Here immunoSEQ multiplex PCR was the method, and the copy in TCRdb shows in-frame clones only, minus some. This table has roughly 100,000 clones, around 75% appearing once. What was sequenced was PBMCs. These TCRs come from a man younger than 35 in good health and CMV-seropositive.

The chain is built from TRBV10-3 and TRBJ2-3; D unclear. V gave up 2 bases and J gave up 2 bases, with 11 bases separating them. The V gene's germline CDR1 is ENHRY and CDR2 SYGVKD. The CDR3 extends over 15 amino acids. The CDR3 nucleotides read TGTGCCATCAGTGAGCGGGTATTAGTCACAGATACGCAGTATTTT. It translates to CAISERVLVTDTQYF.

The V and J genes are TRBV6-6 and TRBJ1-2; D unclear. This CDR3 has 14 residues. Germline-derived CDR1 and CDR2 are MNHNY and SVGAGI (reference sequence). V lost 0 bases and J lost 4, with 9 bases in between. Here the CDR3 reads CASSYSAFLYGYTF. CDR3 nucleotide sequence: TGTGCCAGCAGTTACTCGGCATTTCTCTATGGCTACACCTTC.

As to this clone: Distinct nucleotide sequences in the sample also encode this CDR3. J is TRBJ2-3 and V is TRBV9; the match to TRBD2 covers 8 bases. CDR3 size: 15 residues. Germline V gene data show CDR1 as SGDLS and CDR2 as YYNGEE. Germline trimming cut 0 bases from V and 5 bases from J; bases unmatched to any gene: 5. For the CDR3, the DNA is TGTGCCAGCAGCGTAGCGGGGGGGCCAATAGATACGCAGTATTTT. It specifies CASSVAGGPIDTQYF.

This clone was observed a handful of times. This chain uses TRBV5-6 with TRBJ2-3; D is possibly TRBD2 (6 bases). The CDR3 spans 15 residues. Between the trimmed V and J ends, which lost 2 bases and 3 bases, there was a span of 13 bases. Per the germline V gene, CDR1 is SGHDT and CDR2 is YYEEEE. CDR3 DNA sequence: TGTGCCAGCAGCTTCGGCGGGATCAGAACAGATACGCAGTATTTT. This codes for CASSFGGIRTDTQYF.

This clone has more than one count but fewer than ten. The V call is TRBV2, the J call TRBJ2-7, with TRBD1 identical over 10 bases. Germline CDR1 is SNHLY and CDR2 is FYNNEI. The ends lost 6 bases at V and 4 bases at J; junction bases unmatched: 9. This CDR3 comprises 15 residues. The CDR3 spells CASRLGQGDIYEQYF. In nucleotides, the CDR3 is TGTGCCAGCAGATTAGGACAGGGGGATATTTACGAGCAGTACTTC. The full variable domain, in which reference TRBV2 and TRBJ2-7 provide the parts outside the CDR3, is EPEVTQTPSHQVTQMGQEVILRCVPISNHLYFYWYRQILGQKVEFLVSFYNNEISEKSEIFDDQFSVERPDGSNFTLKIRSTKLEDSAMYFCASRLGQGDIYEQYFGPGTRLTVT.

The chain is built from TRBV27 and TRBJ2-2, with D hard to call. Germline CDR1 MNHEY, CDR2 SMNVEV (reference sequence). The CDR3 is 11 amino acids. The ends were cut back, 2 bases at V and 8 bases at J, with 3 bases in the middle. CDR3 nucleotides: TGTGCCAGCAGTTTACAAGGGGAGCTGTTTTTT. It encodes CASSLQGELFF.

The chain couples TRBV29-1 to TRBJ1-5, with 7 bases fitting TRBD1. This CDR3 comprises 12 residues. Germline CDR1 reads SQVTM; CDR2 reads ANQGSEA. V gave up 7 bases and J gave up 6 bases; unmatched junction bases: 6. This CDR3 is CSAGTASQPQHF. The CDR3, as DNA: TGCAGCGCCGGGACAGCGTCTCAGCCCCAGCATTTT.

This clone appeared a few times. The rearrangement uses TRBV6-1 and TRBJ1-5, with D tentatively TRBD1 (5 bases). CDR3 length: 16 amino acids. Trimming left V 2 bases short and J 2 bases short, with 13 bases between. Germline CDR1 MNHNS, CDR2 SASEGT. In DNA form, the CDR3 reads TGTGCCAGCAGTGAAATCGCGGGGGATCGCAATCAGCCCCAGCATTTT. Translation: CASSEIAGDRNQPQHF.